The next 23 T cell receptor beta chains were all read from a single sample in a study of cytomegalovirus exposure and HLA in healthy donors (dated by TCRdb to about 2017). The library was made by the immunoSEQ multiplex PCR assay. Sourced from immuneACCESS, this table was stored by TCRdb with only in-frame sequences that have V and J called. A share of the clones is absent; for the studies checked, an unresolved V gene accounts for under half, and the remainder has no known explanation. The sample table records around 73,000 clones; 85% to 90% of these occur just once. The top ten clonotypes cover 3.8% of the sample. Sequenced sample: PBMCs. These receptors all come from a woman in her late teens or twenties in good health and CMV-seropositive.

This sequence joins TRBV14 and TRBJ2-1; 13 positions match TRBD2. Trimming at V came to 4 bases and at J to 13 bases, leaving 19 bases not matched to a gene. The CDR3 runs 18 residues. Germline assignment: CDR1 SGHDN and CDR2 FVKESK. The CDR3 region is CASSPRTSGSYFLRFQFF. The CDR3 nucleotides read TGTGCCAGCAGCCCGAGGACTAGCGGGAGTTATTTTTTACGGTTTCAGTTCTTC. Using reference TRBV14 and TRBJ2-1 for the parts outside the CDR3, the full variable domain is EAGVTQFPSHSVIEKGQTVTLRCDPISGHDNLYWYRRVMGKEIKFLLHFVKESKQDESGMPNNRFLAERTGGTYSTLKVQPAELEDSGVYFCASSPRTSGSYFLRFQFFGPGTRLTVL.

This clone was seen just once. The chain is built from TRBV4-1 and TRBJ1-5; D gene ambiguous. The germline V gene encodes CDR1 MGHRA and CDR2 YSYEKL. Trimming cost V 0 bases and J 4 bases, with 16 bases left between them. CDR3 size: 17 residues. CDR3 sequence (DNA): TGCGCCAGCAGCCAAGACGGAGGTCAGTTTTTAAATCAGCCCCAGCATTTT. Protein sequence: CASSQDGGQFLNQPQHF.

The chain couples TRBV5-6 to TRBJ2-7; TRBD2 agrees at 7 bases. The CDR3 is made up of 16 amino acids. V trimming: 3 bases; J trimming: 2 bases; junction bases outside the gene matches: 11. Germline lookup yields CDR1 SGHDT and CDR2 YYEEEE. CDR3 amino acids: CASSWGGVGPPYEQYF. The CDR3 nucleotides read TGTGCCAGCAGCTGGGGGGGGGTCGGTCCTCCCTACGAGCAGTACTTC.

The chain employs TRBV10-2 and TRBJ2-7; 7 nucleotides align to TRBD2. Germline CDR1 WSHSY, CDR2 SAAADI. The CDR3 totals 15 residues. V shed 0 bases, J shed 1 base, and the junction held 3 bases outside the gene matches. The CDR3 sequence: CASSESRGVSYEQYF. The CDR3 bases are TGCGCCAGCAGTGAGTCCCGGGGGGTGTCCTACGAGCAGTACTTC.

The chain employs TRBV19 and TRBJ2-6; D is ambiguous. This CDR3 comprises 15 residues. Between the trimmed V and J ends, which lost 3 bases and 1 base, there was a span of 7 bases. Germline CDR1 LNHDA, CDR2 SQIVND (reference sequence). CDR3 loop: CASSILTSGANVLTF. DNA of the CDR3: TGTGCCAGTAGTATTTTGACTTCTGGGGCCAACGTCCTGACTTTC.

V is TRBV7-3 and J is TRBJ2-3; the match to TRBD2 covers 8 bases. The CDR3 sequence is 17 residues long. Germline V gives CDR1 SGHTA, CDR2 FQGTGA. The V gene end was trimmed by 4 bases and the J gene end by 1 base; junction bases not matched to a gene: 10. The CDR3 nucleotides are TGTGCCAGCAGCTCCCGAGGGCCGGGACTAGGCACAGATACGCAGTATTTT. Translation: CASSSRGPGLGTDTQYF.

V gene TRBV14 combines with J gene TRBJ1-2, with D possibly TRBD1 on 5 matching bases. Germline CDR1 and CDR2: SGHDN and FVKESK. CDR3 length: 15 residues. Trimming took 5 bases from V and 8 from J, leaving 21 bases between them. The CDR3 loop reads CASSSVRRGSSGYTF. CDR3 bases: TGTGCCAGCAGCTCCGTGCGGCGGGGCTCATCCGGCTACACCTTC. The full variable domain, with the rest looked up from reference TRBV14 and TRBJ1-2, is EAGVTQFPSHSVIEKGQTVTLRCDPISGHDNLYWYRRVMGKEIKFLLHFVKESKQDESGMPNNRFLAERTGGTYSTLKVQPAELEDSGVYFCASSSVRRGSSGYTFGSGTRLTVV.

CDR3 region: CASSRTGANQPQHF. The CDR3 DNA follows: TGTGCCAGCAGCAGGACAGGGGCCAATCAGCCCCAGCATTTT. This rearrangement joins TRBV6-5 to TRBJ1-5, with 9 bases aligning to TRBD1. CDR3 length equals 14 residues. V was clipped by 6 bases and J by 3 bases; unmatched bases: 3. Germline assignment: CDR1 MNHEY and CDR2 SVGAGI.

The chain is built from TRBV5-1 and TRBJ1-4; 11 bases align to TRBD1. This CDR3 comprises 14 residues. The junction had 1 base not matched to a gene; V was cut back by 4 bases and J by 5 bases. Germline CDR1 and CDR2: SGHRS and YFSETQ. For the CDR3, the DNA is TGCGCCAGCAGCAGGGACAGGGGGAATGAAAAACTGTTTTTT. It is translated as CASSRDRGNEKLFF.

V is TRBV5-1 and J is TRBJ1-1; D gene uncertain. The CDR3 loop spans 16 amino acids. V was cut by 3 bases and J by 11 bases, with 26 bases left in between. The germline gives CDR1 SGHRS, CDR2 YFSETQ. The CDR3 spells CASSSGARVNSGAAFF. In DNA form, the CDR3 reads TGCGCCAGCAGCTCAGGCGCCCGCGTGAATAGCGGTGCGGCTTTCTTT.

The V and J genes are TRBV4-2 and TRBJ1-1; 10 bases fit TRBD1. Germline V gene data show CDR1 as LGHNA and CDR2 as YNFKEQ. V dropped 4 bases and J dropped 1; count of bases not matched to a gene: 9. This CDR3 region has 17 residues. CDR3 residues: CASSPWTGGTSNTEAFF. CDR3 DNA: TGTGCCAGCAGCCCCTGGACAGGGGGTACTTCGAACACTGAAGCTTTCTTT.

The chain joins TRBV4-3 to TRBJ2-1; no firm D call. CDR1 and CDR2 (germline): LGHNA, YSLEER. There are 15 residues in the CDR3. Trimming left V 0 bases short and J 4 bases short, with 10 bases between. CDR3 coding DNA: TGCGCCAGCAGCCAAGATAGTTTGATTTACAATGAGCAGTTCTTC. This sequence encodes CASSQDSLIYNEQFF.

The chain carries TRBV11-3 and TRBJ2-3; D possibly corresponds to TRBD1 (5 bases). CDR1 is SGHNT and CDR2 is YENEEA in the germline V gene. Trimming removed 5 bases from V and 0 bases from J, with 12 bases in between. The CDR3 length is 15 residues. The CDR3 sequence: CASSPGQLSTDTQYF. As DNA, the CDR3 is TGTGCCAGCAGCCCAGGACAACTTAGCACAGATACGCAGTATTTT.

This clone was recorded a few times. The chain uses TRBV6-1 and TRBJ1-5, with TRBD1 matching 10 bases. The CDR3 consists of 15 residues. The germline V gene has CDR1 MNHNS and CDR2 SASEGT. Trimming at V came to 2 bases and at J to 4 bases, leaving 2 bases not matched to a gene. For the CDR3, the DNA is TGTGCCAGCAGTGAAATGGGACAGGGGAATCAGCCCCAGCATTTT. It translates to CASSEMGQGNQPQHF.

The chain links TRBV9 to TRBJ2-7; 7 bases are shared with TRBD2. The ends lost 4 bases at V and 0 bases at J; junction bases unmatched: 7. Germline V gene lookup returns CDR1 SGDLS and CDR2 YYNGEE. CDR3 length equals 15 residues. CDR3 sequence reads: CASSPSGVLSYEQYF. The CDR3 nucleotides read TGTGCCAGCAGCCCCAGCGGGGTCCTCTCCTACGAGCAGTACTTC.

The chain links TRBV9 to TRBJ1-2; D possibly corresponds to TRBD1 (6 bases). The CDR3 extends over 15 amino acids. Trimming cost V 3 bases and J 5 bases, with 17 bases left between them. Germline V CDR1 and CDR2: SGDLS, YYNGEE. The CDR3 reads CASSAGHFFHYGYTF. DNA of the CDR3: TGTGCCAGCAGCGCGGGACATTTTTTCCATTATGGCTACACCTTC.

The chain combines TRBV6-1 with TRBJ1-4; tentative D call: TRBD1 (6 bases). Trimming removed 4 bases from V and 5 bases from J, with 8 bases in between. This CDR3 has 13 amino acids. CDR1 is MNHNS and CDR2 is SASEGT in the germline V gene. The CDR3 is CASSGTENEKLFF. The CDR3 nucleotides read TGTGCCAGCAGTGGGACAGAGAATGAAAAACTGTTTTTT.

The CDR3 is CASRTSFGPDTQYF. The CDR3 DNA sequence: TGCGCCAGCAGAACTAGTTTCGGACCAGATACGCAGTATTTT. V is TRBV10-2 and J is TRBJ2-3; TRBD2 is a possible D gene (5 bases). The CDR3 is 14 amino acids. Germline V gene lookup returns CDR1 WSHSY and CDR2 SAAADI. The germline V and J ends were trimmed by 6 bases and 4 bases, with 14 bases remaining between them.

The rearrangement uses TRBV7-3 and TRBJ2-1, with a tentative D call TRBD2 (6 bases). Germline values: CDR1 SGHTA, CDR2 FQGTGA. The CDR3 loop spans 16 amino acids. V lost 5 bases to trimming and J lost 0 bases, with 14 bases between them. The DNA of the CDR3 is TGTGCCAGCAGCCCAAGCGGGCGTAGCTCCTACAATGAGCAGTTCTTC. Translation gives CASSPSGRSSYNEQFF.

The CDR3 protein is CASSLGSIRATGSFYEQYF. In DNA form, the CDR3 reads TGTGCCAGCAGCTTAGGGAGTATAAGGGCCACAGGGAGTTTCTACGAGCAGTACTTC. This chain uses TRBV11-2 with TRBJ2-7; a weak D match, TRBD1 (6 bases). The V gene's germline CDR1 is SGHAT and CDR2 FQNNGV. Trimming removed 1 base from V and 3 bases from J, with 25 bases in between. The CDR3 has 19 amino acids.

The chain links TRBV30 to TRBJ1-5; 8 nucleotides align to TRBD1. CDR1 and CDR2 from the germline V gene are GTSNPN and SVGIG (reference sequence). The J segment lost 3 bases and the V segment lost 1 base, leaving 2 bases of the junction unmatched. The CDR3 runs 14 residues. CDR3 sequence (DNA): TGTGCCTGGAGTGCGACAGGGGTCAATCAGCCCCAGCATTTT. Amino acids: CAWSATGVNQPQHF. Full variable domain (rest looked up from reference TRBV30 and TRBJ1-5): SQTIHQWPATLVQPVGSPLSLECTVEGTSNPNLYWYRQAAGRGLQLLFYSVGIGQISSEVPQNLSASRPQDRQFILSSKKLLLSDSGFYLCAWSATGVNQPQHFGDGTRLSIL.

The chain couples TRBV18 to TRBJ2-1; 9 bases line up with TRBD1. Germline CDR1 reads KGHSH; CDR2 reads LQKENI. The junction had 9 bases not matched to a gene; V was cut back by 5 bases and J by 4 bases. The CDR3 has 16 residues. The CDR3 DNA reads TGTGCCAGCTCAACCCTTGGGACAGGGTTTTACAATGAGCAGTTCTTC. Translation: CASSTLGTGFYNEQFF.

The chain carries TRBV4-1 and TRBJ2-1, with 10 nucleotides matching TRBD2. Germline V gene sequence: CDR1 MGHRA, CDR2 YSYEKL. CDR3 length: 15 residues. V lost 4 bases to trimming and J lost 7 bases; unmatched junction nucleotides: 7. DNA for the CDR3: TGCGCCAGCAGCCTTCTAGCGGGAGTAGGTAATGAGCAGTTCTTC. It encodes CASSLLAGVGNEQFF.